This T cell receptor beta chain emerged from a study of blood T cell repertoires in COVID-19 (dated by TCRdb to 2018 to 2021). A note on the overall study: The collaborator samples originated in the United States, Italy and Spain and spanned the acute and convalescent phases of COVID-19. The material from the prospective study consisted of cDNA or gDNA derived from T cells, B-cell-depleted T cells, or PBMCs. The dataset comprised deeply sampled blood TCRbeta repertoires from subjects exposed to, actively infected with, or recovered from COVID-19. A freely available public database, intended as a resource for researchers studying the immune response to SARS-CoV-2, is where the repertoires were released. Samples were obtained from the ongoing ImmuneRACE study (first 160 participants) and from over a thousand subjects provided by 6 global collaborators. Sample metadata almost always included a de-identified subject ID, COVID-19 status, age in years and sex. HLA class I and class II types, where available, came from metadata supplied by the sample provider rather than from assay-based typing. The investigation overall reported the following: How much clinical and demographic metadata was included differed by source and by participant, and the metadata was provided uncurated.

Enrolling through a virtual design, the prospective study's participants ranged in age from about 18 to 89 years and lived across roughly 24 United States geographic areas. To assign participants to cohorts, the prospective study relied on clinical history that participants themselves reported in a screening survey and a study questionnaire. Recovered participants in ImmuneRACE Cohort 3 were defined by two consecutive negative NP/OP PCR tests, clearance by a healthcare professional, or resolution of symptoms. Mobile phlebotomists in the prospective study collected whole blood, serum and a nasopharyngeal or oropharyngeal swab from every participant. Additional blood draws and questionnaires over an approximately two-month period could optionally be provided by prospective study participants. Blood samples from the prospective study were shipped frozen or at room temperature prior to DNA extraction.

Concerning this clone: Its recognized antigen is unknown. No per-base quality is available; no much larger clone lies one base away.

The immunoSEQ Assay, a bias-controlled multiplex PCR, was used to amplify TCRbeta CDR3 regions from genomic DNA. The authors' analysis ran thus. The number of nucleated cells in each sample was estimated from the amplification of reference gene primers within the assay. Sequence reads were collapsed and filtered to measure the absolute abundance of every unique TCRbeta CDR3 rearrangement. For each sample, productive Simpson clonality was calculated as the square root of Simpson's diversity index over productive rearrangements. TCRdb retrieved this table from immuneACCESS and kept in-frame rearrangements only. Not all clones are present; in checked studies, unresolved V genes account for under half, and no reason is known for the remainder. For V, J and clone size, that table is used; D and trimming come from the DNA. The sample table lists some 400,000 clones, around 87% of them with a count of one. The top ten hold approximately 1.2% of the sample.

V lost 3 bases and J lost 4 bases; the stretch between them is 15 bases long. CDR1 is given as MNHEY and CDR2 as SMNVEV, both from the germline V gene (reference sequence). Including cysteine and phenylalanine, the CDR3 has 15 amino acids. This entry keeps only the CDR3 DNA: 45 bases, framed from base 1. Rearrangement joined TRBV27 to TRBJ1-1; the D region possibly corresponds to TRBD1 (6 bases align). This receptor was obtained from a man aged 25 to 40 who had recovered from COVID-19. Specimen: PBMCs or T cells enriched from blood (not recorded which). The CDR3 in this case is CASSLSGGGGTEAFF. The bases read TGTGCCAGCAGTTTGTCGGGGGGAGGGGGCACTGAAGCTTTCTTT.